What follows are 29 T cell receptor beta chains derived from one specimen sequenced in a study of CD8 T cells in Susac syndrome. With random hexamers, 0.5 to 1 ug RNA was reverse transcribed. MiXCR was run by TCRdb on the immunoSEQ multiplex PCR reads, yielding one entry per CDR3 protein. The sample has some 260,000 distinct CDR3 sequences, 85% seen once. Material for sequencing was CD8+ T cells from PBMCs. The receptors shown here come from a human donor with multiple sclerosis.

The V and J genes are TRBV9 and TRBJ2-5; D could derive from TRBD1 or TRBD2 (6 bases each). Germline assignment: CDR1 SGDLS and CDR2 YYNGEE. The CDR3 spans 15 residues. V lost 0 bases and J lost 5, with 14 bases in between. In nucleotides, the CDR3 is TGTGCCAGCAGCGTAGGCTTAGGGGGGTTGGAGACCCAGTACTTC. Protein sequence: CASSVGLGGLETQYF.

This clonotype was observed a single time. This chain links TRBV14 with TRBJ1-1; D unclear. Germline V gene data show CDR1 as SGHDN and CDR2 as FVKESK. V was cut by 3 bases and J by 5 bases, with 10 bases left in between. The length of the CDR3 is 13 residues. In nucleotides, the CDR3 is TGTGCCAGCAGCCAGGGGTTGAGAACTGAAGCTTTCTTT. The encoded protein is CASSQGLRTEAFF. The full variable domain, completed using reference TRBV14 and TRBJ1-1, is EAGVTQFPSHSVIEKGQTVTLRCDPISGHDNLYWYRRVMGKEIKFLLHFVKESKQDESGMPNNRFLAERTGGTYSTLKVQPAELEDSGVYFCASSQGLRTEAFFGQGTRLTVV.

The rearrangement links TRBV5-1 to TRBJ2-3; 10 positions agree with TRBD2. V shed 4 bases, J shed 3 bases, and the junction held 5 bases outside the gene matches. This CDR3 is built from 15 residues. The germline V gene has CDR1 SGHRS and CDR2 YFSETQ. The CDR3 DNA reads as TGCGCCAGCAGCGAGGGACTAGCGCTAACAGATACGCAGTATTTT. Its protein product is CASSEGLALTDTQYF.

The genes are TRBV14 and TRBJ2-1; maybe TRBD2 (6 bases). Germline assignment: CDR1 SGHDN and CDR2 FVKESK. V lost 3 bases to trimming and J lost 12 bases, with 12 bases between them. The CDR3 extends over 12 amino acids. The CDR3 coding sequence is TGTGCCAGCAGCCACTCCCGGAGGGCGCAGTTCTTC. Its translation: CASSHSRRAQFF.

Written as DNA, the CDR3 is TGTGCCAGCAGTCGGGAGGGCCGGGAAAATGAGCAGTTCTTC. This sequence encodes CASSREGRENEQFF. V and J are TRBV6-7 and TRBJ2-1, with 8 bases fitting TRBD2. TRBV6-7 falls under the ORF class, with uncertain function. The trim removed 5 bases at V and 7 bases at J, leaving 7 bases unmatched. The CDR3 length is 14 residues.

The table lists this clonotype with a few counts. The genes are TRBV6-5 and TRBJ2-3, with D unresolved. The CDR3 has 15 amino acids. The V end was cut by 0 bases, the J end by 0 bases, with 7 bases between. In germline, CDR1 is MNHEY, CDR2 SVGAGI. The CDR3 loop reads CASSYSDASTDTQYF. Written as DNA, the CDR3 is TGTGCCAGCAGTTACTCTGACGCAAGCACAGATACGCAGTATTTT.

This chain links TRBV5-4 with TRBJ1-1; D uncertain. Trimming cost V 4 bases and J 0 bases, with 13 bases left between them. CDR3 size: 15 residues. Looked up from germline, CDR1 is SGHNT and CDR2 is YYREEE (reference sequence). The CDR3 nucleotides read TGTGCCAGCAGCCCGACGACAAGTATGAACACTGAAGCTTTCTTT. As protein: CASSPTTSMNTEAFF.

The rearrangement links TRBV12-3 or TRBV12-4 to TRBJ1-2, with a tentative D call TRBD1 (6 bases). With 5 bases removed from V and 7 bases from J, the gap between germline ends came to 8 bases. This CDR3 spans 11 amino acids. CDR3 in amino acids: CASSGDTGYTF. CDR3 DNA sequence: TGTGCCAGCAGTGGGGACACTGGCTACACCTTC.

This clonotype showed up just once. The chain is built from TRBV25-1 and TRBJ2-5; the match to TRBD2 covers 8 bases. V lost 6 bases, J lost 5 bases, and 8 bases stayed unmatched. The CDR3 has 14 residues. Germline V gene data show CDR1 as MGHDK and CDR2 as SYGVNS. The CDR3 nucleotides read TGTGCCAGCAGCGAACTAGCGGTGGGCGAGACCCAGTACTTC. Amino acids: CASSELAVGETQYF.

The chain couples TRBV27 to TRBJ1-6; D ambiguous. This CDR3 is 12 amino acids long. The V and J ends lost 3 bases and 8 bases respectively, with 5 bases between them. Germline values: CDR1 MNHEY, CDR2 SMNVEV (reference sequence). The CDR3 DNA reads TGTGCCAGCAGTTTCCCAGATTCACCCCTCCACTTT. Amino acid sequence: CASSFPDSPLHF.

This sequence joins TRBV4-1 and TRBJ2-7, with TRBD2 matching over 7 bases. Germline V lookup: CDR1 MGHRA, CDR2 YSYEKL. The CDR3 runs 15 residues. Germline trimming cut 1 base from V and 3 bases from J; bases unmatched to any gene: 6. CDR3 bases: TGCGCCAGCAGCCAAGCGGGGGGAAACCTCTACGAGCAGTACTTC. Protein: CASSQAGGNLYEQYF.

V is TRBV7-9 and J is TRBJ2-1; 12 nucleotides line up with TRBD2. The CDR3 sequence is 19 residues long. The J segment lost 4 bases and the V segment lost 5 bases, leaving 15 bases of the junction unmatched. Per germline, CDR1 SEHNR and CDR2 FQNEAQ (reference sequence). CDR3 amino acids: CASSTTTGLAGGPYNEQFF. The CDR3 nucleotides read TGTGCCAGCAGCACAACGACTGGGCTAGCGGGAGGGCCTTACAATGAGCAGTTCTTC.

This clonotype came up once. The chain has TRBV6-2 or TRBV6-3 and TRBJ2-7, with 8 bases aligning to TRBD1. Germline V gives CDR1 MNHEY, CDR2 SVGEGT. The CDR3 spans 15 residues. Trimming removed 3 bases from V and 3 bases from J; junction bases left unmatched: 7. CDR3 in amino acids: CASSYAGTGGYEQYF. For the CDR3, the DNA is TGTGCCAGCAGTTATGCCGGGACAGGTGGCTACGAGCAGTACTTC.

V gene TRBV10-3 combines with J gene TRBJ2-3; a weak D match, TRBD2 (6 bases). V lost 2 bases and J 2 bases, leaving 17 bases between the germline ends. The germline V gene has CDR1 ENHRY and CDR2 SYGVKD. CDR3 length: 17 amino acids. CDR3 sequence reads: CAISETKAGTYTDTQYF. As DNA, the CDR3 is TGTGCCATCAGTGAGACTAAGGCGGGAACCTACACAGATACGCAGTATTTT.

The V gene is TRBV5-1, the J gene TRBJ2-6; 9 bases fit TRBD1. The V and J ends lost 0 bases and 5 bases, in that order; junction bases with no gene match: 21. From germline, CDR1 is SGHRS and CDR2 YFSETQ. The CDR3 totals 22 residues. CDR3 coding DNA: TGCGCCAGCAGCTTGGAGGGGACCGTCCGGGACAGGGCGCTGAAGAGGGCCAACGTCCTGACTTTC. It translates to CASSLEGTVRDRALKRANVLTF.

The chain joins TRBV6-2 or TRBV6-3 to TRBJ2-1; 9 nucleotides line up with TRBD2. Germline V lookup: CDR1 MNHEY, CDR2 SVGEGT. The CDR3 spans 17 residues. V lost 5 bases, J lost 9 bases, and 17 bases stayed unmatched. CDR3 protein: CASSTLPGSGRKTEQFF. CDR3 sequence (DNA): TGTGCCAGCAGTACCCTCCCGGGTAGCGGGAGAAAAACTGAGCAGTTCTTC.

This chain uses TRBV5-1 with TRBJ2-7; TRBD1 matches at 7 bases. CDR1 and CDR2 from the germline V gene are SGHRS and YFSETQ. The CDR3 has 15 residues. Unmatched junction bases numbered 13, after V lost 4 bases and J lost 6 bases. The CDR3 is CASSAGRQGVSEQYF. DNA of the CDR3: TGCGCCAGCAGCGCTGGGAGACAGGGAGTCAGCGAGCAGTACTTC.

The rearrangement links TRBV10-3 to TRBJ2-1, with TRBD2 identical over 7 bases. The germline V gene encodes CDR1 ENHRY and CDR2 SYGVKD. The trim removed 0 bases at V and 12 bases at J, leaving 14 bases unmatched. The CDR3 sequence is 16 residues long. The CDR3 reads CAISESKAGRPPMQFF. CDR3 DNA: TGTGCCATCAGTGAGTCCAAAGCGGGAAGGCCCCCAATGCAGTTCTTC.

This clonotype was found a few times. The chain employs TRBV11-2 and TRBJ1-2, with D unclear. Per germline, CDR1 SGHAT and CDR2 FQNNGV. The CDR3 has 15 amino acids. The V and J ends lost 2 bases and 6 bases respectively, with 16 bases between them. In DNA, the CDR3 is TGTGCCAGCAGCTTAATGGCCGCAGTCTCAAATGGCTACACCTTC. Translated, it gives CASSLMAAVSNGYTF.

V is TRBV4-1 and J is TRBJ2-7; 10 bases match TRBD1. The CDR3 totals 15 residues. CDR1 MGHRA and CDR2 YSYEKL come from the germline V gene. The V gene end was trimmed by 3 bases and the J gene end by 1 base; junction bases not matched to a gene: 3. The CDR3, as DNA: TGCGCCAGCAGCCAGGGACAGGGGCGATCCTACGAGCAGTACTTC. Amino acid sequence: CASSQGQGRSYEQYF.

This chain links TRBV6-5 with TRBJ2-5, with D possibly TRBD2 on 6 matching bases. The CDR3 is 14 amino acids. Between the trimmed V and J ends, which lost 1 base and 13 bases, there was a span of 19 bases. Germline values: CDR1 MNHEY, CDR2 SVGAGI. The CDR3 nucleotides read TGTGCCAGCAGTTACTTGGCTGGGAATCAGGAGGGGTACTTC. This codes for CASSYLAGNQEGYF.

In this sample, this clonotype turned up a few times. The chain joins TRBV6-5 to TRBJ2-7; 7 bases match TRBD1. CDR3 length: 15 residues. The V gene end was trimmed by 2 bases and the J gene end by 3 bases; junction bases not matched to a gene: 7. Germline CDR1 and CDR2: MNHEY and SVGAGI. CDR3 amino acids: CASSYVLAGGYEQYF. The DNA of the CDR3 is TGTGCCAGCAGTTACGTTCTCGCAGGGGGCTACGAGCAGTACTTC.

The rearrangement joins TRBV25-1 to TRBJ2-1; TRBD2 might be the D (6 bases). V was clipped by 7 bases and J by 7 bases, with 20 bases between them. This CDR3 contains 15 residues. CDR1 is MGHDK and CDR2 is SYGVNS in the germline V gene. DNA of the CDR3: TGTGCCAGCAATCTAGAATCTGGGGGGTTGAATGAGCAGTTCTTC. Its translation: CASNLESGGLNEQFF.

The J gene is TRBJ2-7, the V gene TRBV4-1, with TRBD1 matching 7 bases. The V and J ends lost 2 bases and 4 bases, in that order; junction bases with no gene match: 5. The CDR3 has 14 amino acids. The germline gives CDR1 MGHRA, CDR2 YSYEKL. The CDR3 protein is CASSQPGQPYEQYF. The CDR3 DNA reads TGCGCCAGCAGCCAACCGGGACAGCCTTACGAGCAGTACTTC.

The chain links TRBV27 to TRBJ2-5; 7 nucleotides align to TRBD1. The germline CDR1 and CDR2 sequences are MNHEY and SMNVEV (reference sequence). J was trimmed by 2 bases and V by 3 bases; bases with no gene match: 6. The CDR3 is 15 amino acids. The CDR3 DNA reads as TGTGCCAGCAGTTTCTACGGGACAGCTCAAGAGACCCAGTACTTC. It encodes CASSFYGTAQETQYF.

The gene calls are TRBV20-1 and TRBJ1-5; D not resolved. CDR3 size: 15 residues. Deletions cut 6 bases from V and 6 bases from J, with 21 bases between. Germline loops: CDR1 DFQATT, CDR2 SNEGSKA (reference sequence). The chain's CDR3 is CSAVLRAGLSQPQHF. The DNA of the CDR3 is TGCAGTGCCGTGCTACGAGCCGGGCTTAGTCAGCCCCAGCATTTT.

The V call is TRBV9, the J call TRBJ2-1; possibly TRBD2 for D (6 bases). The CDR3 consists of 16 residues. V gave up 0 bases and J gave up 9 bases, with 19 bases separating them. Looked up from germline, CDR1 is SGDLS and CDR2 is YYNGEE. CDR3 amino acids: CASSVAPGLPRGEQFF. CDR3 nucleotides: TGTGCCAGCAGCGTAGCCCCGGGACTCCCTCGAGGTGAGCAGTTCTTC.

The J gene is TRBJ1-5, the V gene TRBV28, with D possibly TRBD1 on 6 matching bases. With 8 bases removed from V and 4 bases from J, the gap between germline ends came to 15 bases. The length of the CDR3 is 14 residues. Germline-derived CDR1 and CDR2 are MDHEN and SYDVKM. Here the CDR3 reads CASASTGRNQPQHF. Written as DNA, the CDR3 is TGTGCCAGCGCCAGCACAGGGAGAAATCAGCCCCAGCATTTT.

The genes are TRBV11-2 and TRBJ2-2; 9 bases match TRBD2. The CDR3 contains 15 residues. The germline CDR1 and CDR2 sequences are SGHAT and FQNNGV. J lost 5 bases, V lost 3 bases, and 4 bases had no gene match. Here the CDR3 DNA reads TGTGCCAGCAGCTTTGGCGGGAGGGCGACCGGGGAGCTGTTTTTT. Its translation is CASSFGGRATGELFF. The whole variable domain, filled in from reference TRBV11-2 and TRBJ2-2, reads EAGVAQSPRYKIIEKRQSVAFWCNPISGHATLYWYQQILGQGPKLLIQFQNNGVVDDSQLPKDRFSAERLKGVDSTLKIQPAKLEDSAVYLCASSFGGRATGELFFGEGSRLTVL.